A single sample is the source of the 32 T cell receptor beta chains below, sequenced in a study of T cell responses to AZD1222 COVID-19 vaccine. Produced via immunoSEQ multiplex PCR; TCRdb's table is partial and in-frame only. The sample gives 100,000 or so clones, 85% to 90% of which show up once; roughly 5.6% is in the top ten. The sequenced sample was peripheral blood, obtained 28 days after the second AZD1222 dose. Source of these receptors: an adult who received the AZD1222 COVID-19 vaccine.

The chain employs TRBV7-9 and TRBJ1-6, with D unclear. V lost 0 bases and J lost 13, with 7 bases in between. Germline V gene data show CDR1 as SEHNR and CDR2 as FQNEAQ (reference sequence). The CDR3 is 12 residues long. The CDR3 loop reads CASSLASGPLHF. For the CDR3, the DNA is TGTGCCAGCAGCTTAGCGTCCGGGCCCCTCCACTTT.

This chain uses TRBV6-5 with TRBJ2-7, with a tentative D call TRBD2 (6 bases). CDR3 length equals 16 residues. The V gene lost 0 bases and the J gene lost 7 bases, with 19 bases spanning the gap. Germline values: CDR1 MNHEY, CDR2 SVGAGI. The DNA of the CDR3 is TGTGCCAGCAGTTACTCGAATCCCGGGGGTGGGTGGGAGCAGTACTTC. Translating gives CASSYSNPGGGWEQYF.

The chain recombines TRBV5-1 with TRBJ2-1; tentatively, D is TRBD2 (5 bases). This CDR3 region has 14 residues. Between the trimmed V and J ends, which lost 4 bases and 4 bases, there was a span of 12 bases. Germline V gene data show CDR1 as SGHRS and CDR2 as YFSETQ. Here the CDR3 reads CASSLGASYNEQFF. The CDR3, as DNA: TGCGCCAGCAGCCTGGGAGCGTCGTACAATGAGCAGTTCTTC.

This chain connects TRBV29-1 to TRBJ2-2; tentative D call: TRBD1 (5 bases). Trimming left V 2 bases short and J 2 bases short, with 15 bases between. CDR1 is SQVTM and CDR2 is ANQGSEA in the germline V gene. The CDR3 sequence is 16 residues long. Here the CDR3 reads CSVEKGSGSNTGELFF. CDR3 DNA sequence: TGCAGCGTTGAAAAGGGGTCAGGCAGTAACACCGGGGAGCTGTTTTTT.

This clone was seen a single time. DNA for the CDR3: TGTGCCAGCAGTCGGCCGACAGGACCGTACAATGAGCAGTTCTTC. Its translation is CASSRPTGPYNEQFF. The chain uses TRBV28 and TRBJ2-1; perhaps TRBD1 as D (6 bases). Per the germline V gene, CDR1 is MDHEN and CDR2 is SYDVKM. The CDR3 totals 15 residues. The V and J ends lost 5 bases and 4 bases respectively, with 15 bases between them.

This chain links TRBV7-2 with TRBJ2-6, with D possibly TRBD1 on 6 matching bases. The length of the CDR3 is 19 residues. CDR1 SGHTA and CDR2 FQGNSA come from the germline V gene. Trimming cost V 6 bases and J 1 base, with 22 bases left between them. CDR3 residues: CASRPLGTGKISGANVLTF. The CDR3 bases are TGTGCCAGCAGACCCTTAGGTACAGGGAAGATTTCTGGGGCCAACGTCCTGACTTTC. The full variable domain, rest sourced from reference TRBV7-2 and TRBJ2-6, is GAGVSQSPSNKVTEKGKDVELRCDPISGHTALYWYRQSLGQGLEFLIYFQGNSAPDKSGLPSDRFSAERTGGSVSTLTIQRTQQEDSAVYLCASRPLGTGKISGANVLTFGAGSRLTVL.

CDR3 sequence: CASSEWEGGTGTNEKLFF. CDR3 DNA sequence: TGTGCCAGCAGTGAATGGGAAGGGGGTACGGGGACTAATGAAAAACTGTTTTTT. The chain is built from TRBV25-1 and TRBJ1-4; perhaps TRBD1 as D (6 bases). Germline-derived CDR1 and CDR2 are MGHDK and SYGVNS. CDR3 length: 18 amino acids. The V end lost 1 base, the J end lost 2 bases, and 17 bases lay between the germline ends. Full variable domain (missing parts from reference TRBV25-1 and TRBJ1-4): EADIYQTPRYLVIGTGKKITLECSQTMGHDKMYWYQQDPGMELHLIHYSYGVNSTEKGDLSSESTVSRIRTEHFPLTLESARPSHTSQYLCASSEWEGGTGTNEKLFFGSGTQLSVL.

Concerning this clone: The limits of the CDR3 on the DNA are not certain, so only TCRdb's listed CDR3 is given. The V call is TRBV5-6, the J call TRBJ2-3; whether TRBD1, the table's D call, matches the DNA was not checked. The CDR3 comprises 15 residues, both ends counted. Per germline, CDR1 SGHDT and CDR2 YYEEEE. The CDR3 loop is CASILGTGFTDTQYF.

The V gene is TRBV24-1, the J gene TRBJ2-3, with a possible D match to TRBD2 (5 bases). There are 15 residues in the CDR3. The germline V gene has CDR1 KGHDR and CDR2 SFDVKD. Trimming pared 3 bases from V and 6 bases from J, leaving 15 bases between. The CDR3 coding sequence is TGTGCCACCAGTGATCGACCACTTGGGGAGGATACGCAGTATTTT. This sequence encodes CATSDRPLGEDTQYF.

The CDR3 sequence: CSVRAGYEQYF. The CDR3 nucleotides are TGCAGCGTGAGGGCAGGCTACGAGCAGTACTTC. V gene TRBV29-1 combines with J gene TRBJ2-7; D may be TRBD2 (5 bases). Trimming removed 6 bases from V and 3 bases from J, with 9 bases in between. From germline, CDR1 is SQVTM and CDR2 ANQGSEA. This CDR3 spans 11 amino acids.

This clone has at least ten counts. This chain connects TRBV7-3 to TRBJ2-1; 10 nucleotides agree with TRBD2. CDR3 size: 14 residues. V dropped 4 bases and J dropped 6; count of bases not matched to a gene: 3. Germline CDR1 reads SGHTA; CDR2 reads FQGTGA. CDR3 coding DNA: TGTGCCAGCAGCTCGCTAGCGGGAGTCAATGAGCAGTTCTTC. Its translation is CASSSLAGVNEQFF.

The chain uses TRBV2 and TRBJ2-7; 7 bases line up with TRBD1. CDR3 length equals 14 residues. V shed 1 base, J shed 2 bases, and the junction held 2 bases outside the gene matches. Germline values: CDR1 SNHLY, CDR2 FYNNEI. The CDR3 sequence is CASSEGQGAYEQYF. The CDR3 DNA reads TGTGCCAGCAGTGAAGGGCAGGGGGCCTACGAGCAGTACTTC.

The chain links TRBV6-6 to TRBJ1-5; D not certain. V lost 5 bases and J 0 bases, leaving 11 bases between the germline ends. The CDR3 is 15 residues long. CDR1 is MNHNY and CDR2 is SVGAGI in the germline V gene (reference sequence). The CDR3 region is CASSPPGPSNQPQHF. In nucleotides, the CDR3 is TGTGCCAGCAGTCCTCCGGGCCCTAGCAATCAGCCCCAGCATTTT.

The V call is TRBV7-9, the J call TRBJ1-6; TRBD1 is a possible D gene (5 bases). CDR3 size: 15 residues. CDR1 is SEHNR and CDR2 is FQNEAQ in the germline V gene (reference sequence). The V end lost 5 bases, the J end lost 12 bases, and 20 bases lay between the germline ends. This CDR3 is CASSANGTRAGPLHF. CDR3 DNA: TGTGCCAGCAGCGCCAACGGGACCCGGGCCGGACCCCTCCACTTT.

The J gene is TRBJ2-7, the V gene TRBV13, with D perhaps TRBD2 (6 bases). The CDR3 spans 15 residues. V dropped 5 bases and J dropped 1 base, with 15 bases sitting between them. Germline-derived CDR1 and CDR2 are PRHDT and FYEKMQ (reference sequence). In nucleotides, the CDR3 is TGTGCCAGCAGCCCCCTGGTGGGGACTTCCTACGAGCAGTACTTC. Amino acids: CASSPLVGTSYEQYF.

The DNA for the CDR3 is TGTGCCAGCAGGCCCGGGGGGAAGAACACTGAAGCTTTCTTT. Encoded protein: CASRPGGKNTEAFF. The V call is TRBV6-5, the J call TRBJ1-1, with D possibly TRBD1 on 5 matching bases. Germline V gene lookup returns CDR1 MNHEY and CDR2 SVGAGI. There are 14 residues in the CDR3. Trimming pared 6 bases from V and 1 base from J, leaving 12 bases between.

CDR3 sequence reads: CASSHLTGSNQPQHF. CDR3 DNA sequence: TGTGCCAGCAGTCACCTGACAGGGAGCAATCAGCCCCAGCATTTT. The chain employs TRBV6-5 and TRBJ1-5, with 7 positions matching TRBD1. This CDR3 has 15 residues. Germline CDR1 MNHEY, CDR2 SVGAGI. V lost 5 bases and J lost 1; bases outside the gene matches: 5.

The chain links TRBV7-9 to TRBJ1-1; 7 nucleotides line up with TRBD1. Germline assignment: CDR1 SEHNR and CDR2 FQNEAQ (reference sequence). The CDR3 is 13 residues long. The V gene end was trimmed by 11 bases and the J gene end by 6 bases; junction bases not matched to a gene: 12. The CDR3 sequence: CAVRGKRGPEAFF. The DNA of the CDR3 is TGTGCCGTCAGGGGGAAAAGGGGCCCTGAAGCTTTCTTT.

The table lists this clone with a count of one. The V and J genes are TRBV2 and TRBJ2-1, with D tentatively TRBD1 or TRBD2 (5 bases each). CDR3 size: 10 residues. The germline V gene encodes CDR1 SNHLY and CDR2 FYNNEI. Trimming pared 8 bases from V and 12 bases from J, leaving 11 bases between. CDR3 sequence: CASQGPRQFF. The CDR3 DNA reads as TGTGCCAGCCAGGGACCTCGGCAGTTCTTC. Based on the CDR3 plus reference TRBV2 and TRBJ2-1, the full variable domain is EPEVTQTPSHQVTQMGQEVILRCVPISNHLYFYWYRQILGQKVEFLVSFYNNEISEKSEIFDDQFSVERPDGSNFTLKIRSTKLEDSAMYFCASQGPRQFFGPGTRLTVL.

V usage is TRBV3-1 (or the pseudogene TRBV3-2) and J usage is TRBJ2-1, with 9 bases that match TRBD2. Germline trimming cut 1 base from V and 5 bases from J; bases unmatched to any gene: 3. This CDR3 has 15 residues. CDR1 is LGHDT, CDR2 YNNKEL, per germline (reference sequence). The CDR3 coding sequence is TGTGCCAGCAGCCAAGGGGTAGCGGGGGACAATGAGCAGTTCTTC. It encodes CASSQGVAGDNEQFF.

CDR3 protein: CASSEAGQMIQPQHF. The CDR3 DNA reads as TGTGCCAGCAGTGAGGCCGGACAGATGATCCAGCCCCAGCATTTT. The V call is TRBV6-4, the J call TRBJ1-5, with D possibly matching TRBD1 (6 bases). V was shortened by 3 bases and J by 7 bases, with 16 bases between the two germline ends. From germline, CDR1 is MRHNA and CDR2 SNTAGT. CDR3 length: 15 residues.

The chain combines TRBV3-1 (or the pseudogene TRBV3-2) with TRBJ1-2, with 9 bases fitting TRBD1. This CDR3 comprises 14 residues. The junction had 7 bases not matched to a gene; V was cut back by 6 bases and J by 5 bases. Germline-derived CDR1 and CDR2 are LGHDT and YNNKEL (reference sequence). This CDR3 reads CASRHRGLWYGYTF. CDR3 DNA sequence: TGTGCCAGCAGGCACAGGGGGCTGTGGTATGGCTACACCTTC.

The rearrangement links TRBV6-1 to TRBJ1-3; D might be TRBD1 (5 bases). Trimming removed 0 bases from V and 8 bases from J, with 17 bases in between. The CDR3 loop spans 16 amino acids. The V gene's germline CDR1 is MNHNS and CDR2 SASEGT. This CDR3 reads CASSEAGVILGDTIYF. The CDR3 DNA reads as TGTGCCAGCAGTGAAGCGGGCGTGATTCTAGGGGACACCATATATTTT.

The chain combines TRBV7-6 with TRBJ2-1, with D unresolved. The CDR3 runs to 12 residues. Trimming pared 6 bases from V and 9 bases from J, leaving 12 bases between. Germline-derived CDR1 and CDR2 are SGHVS and FNYEAQ. Written as DNA, the CDR3 is TGTGCCAGCAGTGGGTTTAAGAGTGAGCAGTTCTTC. As protein: CASSGFKSEQFF.

The chain combines TRBV12-3 or TRBV12-4 with TRBJ2-5, with D possibly called TRBD1 or TRBD2 (5 bases each). The CDR3 length is 13 residues. The V and J ends lost 6 bases and 4 bases respectively, with 12 bases between them. The CDR3 loop is CASSPRDGETQYF. CDR3 nucleotide sequence: TGTGCCAGCAGCCCCCGGGACGGAGAGACCCAGTACTTC.

This chain joins TRBV5-1 and TRBJ1-4, with 9 bases matching TRBD1. Per the germline V gene, CDR1 is SGHRS and CDR2 is YFSETQ. Unmatched junction bases numbered 6, after V lost 4 bases and J lost 8 bases. There are 14 residues in the CDR3. The CDR3 DNA is TGCGCCAGCAGCCCCGGACAGGGGAGGGAAAAACTGTTTTTT. Translation: CASSPGQGREKLFF.

The V gene is TRBV4-1, the J gene TRBJ1-1, with 9 bases fitting TRBD1. Germline-derived CDR1 and CDR2 are MGHRA and YSYEKL. The length of the CDR3 is 15 residues. The junction had 5 bases not matched to a gene; V was cut back by 5 bases and J by 1 base. The CDR3 loop reads CASSKGQGQNTEAFF. The CDR3 DNA is TGCGCCAGCAGCAAAGGACAGGGGCAGAACACTGAAGCTTTCTTT.

V and J are TRBV6-5 and TRBJ2-2; D is ambiguous. CDR3 length: 12 residues. Trimming took 4 bases from V and 8 from J, leaving 8 bases between them. CDR1 MNHEY and CDR2 SVGAGI come from the germline V gene. The CDR3: CASSSLGGELFF. The CDR3 coding sequence is TGTGCCAGCAGTTCCCTCGGGGGGGAGCTGTTTTTT.

V and J are TRBV5-4 and TRBJ1-4, with 8 bases identical to TRBD1. The junction had 0 bases not matched to a gene; V was cut back by 0 bases and J by 5 bases. The germline V gene encodes CDR1 SGHNT and CDR2 YYREEE (reference sequence). The CDR3 totals 14 residues. DNA of the CDR3: TGTGCCAGCAGCTTGGGGACAGGGAATGAAAAACTGTTTTTT. Residues: CASSLGTGNEKLFF.

This chain links TRBV3-1 (or the pseudogene TRBV3-2) with TRBJ1-2; TRBD1 aligns across 7 bases. CDR1 is LGHDT, CDR2 YNNKEL, per germline (reference sequence). V shed 0 bases, J shed 13 bases, and the junction held 8 bases outside the gene matches. The CDR3 covers 13 residues. The DNA for the CDR3 is TGTGCCAGCAGCCAAGATTACAGGGGCACGGGCACCTTC. It specifies CASSQDYRGTGTF.

V is TRBV29-1 and J is TRBJ2-5, with 9 bases aligning to TRBD2. From germline, CDR1 is SQVTM and CDR2 ANQGSEA. V dropped 5 bases and J dropped 5; count of bases not matched to a gene: 15. CDR3 length equals 16 residues. For the CDR3, the DNA is TGCAGCGTTCTTTCGGACCGCGCGGGGGGGAGGGAGACCCAGTACTTC. Translation: CSVLSDRAGGRETQYF.

In its sample, this clone was seen once. The chain is built from TRBV28 and TRBJ1-2; maybe TRBD1 (6 bases). V lost 3 bases and J lost 4, with 12 bases in between. This CDR3 is 14 amino acids long. CDR1 is MDHEN and CDR2 is SYDVKM in the germline V gene. The CDR3 DNA follows: TGTGCCAGCAGTTTGACAGGCCTGGGCTATGGCTACACCTTC. It is translated as CASSLTGLGYGYTF.